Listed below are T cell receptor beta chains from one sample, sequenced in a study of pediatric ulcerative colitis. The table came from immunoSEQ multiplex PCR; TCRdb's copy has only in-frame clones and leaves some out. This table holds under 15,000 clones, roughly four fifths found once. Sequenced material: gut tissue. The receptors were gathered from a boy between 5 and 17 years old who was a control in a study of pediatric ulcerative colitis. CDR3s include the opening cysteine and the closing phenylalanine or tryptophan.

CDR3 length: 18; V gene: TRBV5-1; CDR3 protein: CASSRPPLTDRLHNEQFF
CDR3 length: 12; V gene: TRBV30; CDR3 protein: CAWSLVAGELFF
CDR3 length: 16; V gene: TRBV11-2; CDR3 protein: CASSLDRGRGHTEAFF
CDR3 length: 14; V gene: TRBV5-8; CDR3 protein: CASSVRGTLYGYTF
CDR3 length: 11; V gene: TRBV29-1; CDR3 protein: CSVDPGDTQYF
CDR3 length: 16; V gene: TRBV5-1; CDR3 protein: CASSLKRASGSNEQFF
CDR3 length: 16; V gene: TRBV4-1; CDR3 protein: CASSQDAPGSQETQYF
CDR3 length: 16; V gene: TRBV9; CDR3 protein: CASSPPPGASGETQYF
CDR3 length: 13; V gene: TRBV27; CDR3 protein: CASRREAFNEQFF
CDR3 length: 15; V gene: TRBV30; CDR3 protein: CAWGLGTAGANVLTF
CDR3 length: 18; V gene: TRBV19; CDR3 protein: CASSTGGALRSSYNEQFF
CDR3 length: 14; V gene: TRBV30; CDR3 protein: CAWSGREWRETQYF
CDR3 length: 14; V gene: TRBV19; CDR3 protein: CASSMTGGTGELFF
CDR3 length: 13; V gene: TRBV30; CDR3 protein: CAWNRETDTEAFF
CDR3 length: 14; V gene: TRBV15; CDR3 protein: CATSRAFQTSEAFF
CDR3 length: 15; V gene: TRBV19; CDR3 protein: CASSMGQPPGETQYF
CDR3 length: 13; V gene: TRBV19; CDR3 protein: CASSGGVGNTIYF
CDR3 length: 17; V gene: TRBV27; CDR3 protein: CASSFLRGLAGYNEQFF
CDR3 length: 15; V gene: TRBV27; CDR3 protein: CASSLSTRDYNEQFF
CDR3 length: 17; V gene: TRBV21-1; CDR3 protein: CARRGPSGALSYNEQFF
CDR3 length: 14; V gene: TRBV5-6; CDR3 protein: CASSLGGGSYEQYF
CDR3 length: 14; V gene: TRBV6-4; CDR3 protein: CASSAGTSGSEQFF
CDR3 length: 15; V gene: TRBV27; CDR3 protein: CASSLTWRVDTEAFF
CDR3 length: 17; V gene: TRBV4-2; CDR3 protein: CASSQAPAGTGGYEQYF
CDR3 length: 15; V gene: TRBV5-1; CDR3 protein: CASSFAGSSYNEQFF
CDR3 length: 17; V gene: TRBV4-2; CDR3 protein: CASSQEGAGGGQETQYF